The text below deals with one TCR beta chain. Its matching antigen is unknown. The authors isolated at least 6.5 million PBMCs per sample. Next came a second PCR, run for about 6 to 11 cycles, which used a sample-barcoded 5' primer along with a J-beta primer mix. TCRdb reprocessed the 5' RACE reads with MiXCR, giving one entry per CDR3 protein. The sample lists roughly 730,000 distinct CDR3 sequences, approximately 53% occurring once. This entry belongs to a study of blood T cells in healthy people across ages. Germline V lookup: CDR1 SGHTA, CDR2 FQGNSA. The V gene end was trimmed by 4 bases and the J gene end by 3 bases; junction bases not matched to a gene: 4. The CDR3 extends over 16 amino acids. Study findings and constraints: Those diversity estimates obtained from one million T cells were thought to be underestimates.

This sequence was found in a man in his forties in good health. The sample consisted of blood. The chain combines TRBV7-2 with TRBJ2-3; 13 bases match TRBD2. The DNA of the CDR3 is TGTGCCAGCAGCTCACTAGCGGGAGGGTATACAGATACGCAGTATTTT. Translation: CASSSLAGGYTDTQYF. Complete variable domain (other parts from reference TRBV7-2 and TRBJ2-3): GAGVSQSPSNKVTEKGKDVELRCDPISGHTALYWYRQSLGQGLEFLIYFQGNSAPDKSGLPSDRFSAERTGGSVSTLTIQRTQQEDSAVYLCASSSLAGGYTDTQYFGPGTRLTVL.